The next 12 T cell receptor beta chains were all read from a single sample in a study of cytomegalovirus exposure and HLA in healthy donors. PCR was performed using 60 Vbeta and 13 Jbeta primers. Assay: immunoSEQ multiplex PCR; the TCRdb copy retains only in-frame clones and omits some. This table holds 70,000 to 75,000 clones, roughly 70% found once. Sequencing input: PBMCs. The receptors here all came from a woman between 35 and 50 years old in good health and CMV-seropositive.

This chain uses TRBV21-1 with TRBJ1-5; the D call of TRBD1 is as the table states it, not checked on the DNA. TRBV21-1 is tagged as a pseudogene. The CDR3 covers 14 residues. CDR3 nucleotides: TGTGCCAGCAGCAAAACAGGGGACAATCAGCCCCAGCATTTT. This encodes CASSKTGDNQPQHF.

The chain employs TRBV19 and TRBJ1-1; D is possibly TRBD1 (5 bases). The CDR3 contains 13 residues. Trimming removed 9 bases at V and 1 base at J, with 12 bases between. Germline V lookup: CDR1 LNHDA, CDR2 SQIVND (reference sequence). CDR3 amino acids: CASFYQGNTEAFF. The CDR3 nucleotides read TGTGCCAGCTTCTATCAGGGGAACACTGAAGCTTTCTTT. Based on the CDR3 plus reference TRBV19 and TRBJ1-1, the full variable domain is DGGITQSPKYLFRKEGQNVTLSCEQNLNHDAMYWYRQDPGQGLRLIYYSQIVNDFQKGDIAEGYSVSREKKESFPLTVTSAQKNPTAFYLCASFYQGNTEAFFGQGTRLTVV.

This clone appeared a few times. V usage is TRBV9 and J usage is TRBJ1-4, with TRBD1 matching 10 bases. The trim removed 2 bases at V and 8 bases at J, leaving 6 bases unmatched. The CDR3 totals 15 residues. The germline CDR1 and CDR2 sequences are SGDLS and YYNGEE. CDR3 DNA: TGTGCCAGCAGCGTGGGGACAGGGGAGGGGGAAAAACTGTTTTTT. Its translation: CASSVGTGEGEKLFF.

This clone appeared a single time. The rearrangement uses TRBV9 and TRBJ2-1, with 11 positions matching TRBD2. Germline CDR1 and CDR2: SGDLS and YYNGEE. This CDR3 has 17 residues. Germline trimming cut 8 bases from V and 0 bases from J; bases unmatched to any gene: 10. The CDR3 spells CASCSGTSGPSYNEQFF. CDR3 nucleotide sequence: TGTGCCAGTTGCTCCGGGACTAGCGGACCCTCCTACAATGAGCAGTTCTTC.

The DNA of the CDR3 is TGTGCCAGCAGCTACGGGACTAGCGGGGTTGAGACCCAGTACTTC. This sequence encodes CASSYGTSGVETQYF. The chain joins TRBV11-2 to TRBJ2-5; 13 bases match TRBD2. Unmatched junction bases numbered 4, after V lost 4 bases and J lost 5 bases. CDR1 is SGHAT and CDR2 is FQNNGV in the germline V gene. This CDR3 has 15 amino acids.

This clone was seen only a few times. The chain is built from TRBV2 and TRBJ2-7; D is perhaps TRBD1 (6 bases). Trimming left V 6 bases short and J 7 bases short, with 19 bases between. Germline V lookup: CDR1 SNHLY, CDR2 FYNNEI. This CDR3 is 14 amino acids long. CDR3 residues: CASSALRQAVEQYF. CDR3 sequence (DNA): TGTGCCAGCAGCGCCCTAAGACAGGCGGTAGAGCAGTACTTC.

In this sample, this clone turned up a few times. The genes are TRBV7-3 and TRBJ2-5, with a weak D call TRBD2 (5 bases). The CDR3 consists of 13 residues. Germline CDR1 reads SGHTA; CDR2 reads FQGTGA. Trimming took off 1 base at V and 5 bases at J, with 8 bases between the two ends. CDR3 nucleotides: TGTGCCAGCAGCTTAAGCGGCGGGGAGACCCAGTACTTC. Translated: CASSLSGGETQYF.

Here the CDR3 reads CASSYSSIGTGWEAFF. The CDR3 nucleotides read TGTGCCAGCAGTTACTCGAGTATCGGGACAGGGTGGGAAGCTTTCTTT. This chain links TRBV6-5 with TRBJ1-1; 9 bases line up with TRBD1. V shed 0 bases and J 8 bases; nucleotides not matched to a gene: 10. The CDR3 consists of 16 residues. CDR1 is MNHEY and CDR2 is SVGAGI in the germline V gene.

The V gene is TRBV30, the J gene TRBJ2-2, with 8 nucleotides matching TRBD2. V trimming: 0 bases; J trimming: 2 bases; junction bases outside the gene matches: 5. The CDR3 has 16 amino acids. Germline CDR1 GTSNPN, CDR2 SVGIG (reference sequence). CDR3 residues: CAWSVAAGVNTGELFF. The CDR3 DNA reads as TGTGCCTGGAGTGTCGCAGCGGGGGTAAACACCGGGGAGCTGTTTTTT.

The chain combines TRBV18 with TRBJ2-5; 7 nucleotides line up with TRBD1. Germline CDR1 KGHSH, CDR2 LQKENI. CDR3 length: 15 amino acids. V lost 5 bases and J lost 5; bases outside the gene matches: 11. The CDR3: CASSRDRDAGETQYF. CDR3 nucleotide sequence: TGTGCCAGCTCAAGAGACAGGGATGCAGGGGAGACCCAGTACTTC.

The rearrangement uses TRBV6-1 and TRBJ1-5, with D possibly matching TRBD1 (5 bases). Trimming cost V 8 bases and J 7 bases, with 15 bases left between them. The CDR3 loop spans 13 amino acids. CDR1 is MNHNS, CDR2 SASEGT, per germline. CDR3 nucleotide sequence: TGTGCCAGCTGTACAGGACCCCAACAGCCCCAGCATTTT. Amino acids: CASCTGPQQPQHF.

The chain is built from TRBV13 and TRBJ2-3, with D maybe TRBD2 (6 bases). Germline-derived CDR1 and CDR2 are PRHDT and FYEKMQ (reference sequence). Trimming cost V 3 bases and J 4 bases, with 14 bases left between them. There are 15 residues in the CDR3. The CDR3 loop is CASSLGTQRADTQYF. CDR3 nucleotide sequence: TGTGCCAGCAGCTTGGGGACTCAGAGGGCAGATACGCAGTATTTT. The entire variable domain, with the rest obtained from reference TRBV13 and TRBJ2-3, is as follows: AAGVIQSPRHLIKEKRETATLKCYPIPRHDTVYWYQQGPGQDPQFLISFYEKMQSDKGSIPDRFSAQQFSDYHSELNMSSLELGDSALYFCASSLGTQRADTQYFGPGTRLTVL.